The clone carrying this TCR beta chain was counted between two and nine times. Its antigen is still unknown. With V trimmed by 5 bases and J by 7 bases, 8 bases remained unmatched. The CDR3 runs 14 residues. CDR1 SGHVS and CDR2 FNYEAQ come from the germline V gene. TCRalpha and TCRbeta libraries used 5'RACE with constant-segment primers and UMIs. TCRdb itself ran the 5' RACE reads through MiXCR, one entry per CDR3 protein. The sample has 400,000 to 550,000 distinct CDR3 sequences, about 23% seen once. The data are from a study of T-cell memory formation after mild COVID-19. In the study overall: Largely, the TCR clusters proved donor specific.

Broader study findings: Later expanders leaned CD4+, whereas day 15 to 85 contracting clones were balanced CD4/CD8.

The chain carries TRBV7-6 and TRBJ2-1; 7 bases map to TRBD2. The sequence was obtained from an adult woman who had mild COVID-19 (a few samples of this study predate the infection). Cell type and time point are not known. The sample taken for sequencing was PBMCs or a T cell subset sorted from them (not recorded which). The CDR3 here is CASSRGLQRNEQFF. The CDR3 nucleotides are TGTGCCAGCAGCCGGGGACTACAAAGGAATGAGCAGTTCTTC.